Below are 25 T cell receptor beta chains sequenced from a single sample in a study of blood T cell repertoires in COVID-19. Clones were read by immunoSEQ multiplex PCR, and TCRdb kept only the in-frame ones, dropping some. The table lists roughly 300,000 clones, 65% to 90% of them singletons. Material for sequencing was peripheral blood. These receptors originate from a human donor in a cohort sampled during active COVID-19.

V gene TRBV28 combines with J gene TRBJ1-3; 8 nucleotides align to TRBD1. The CDR3 contains 14 residues. V gave up 8 bases and J gave up 1 base; unmatched junction bases: 4. Germline V gives CDR1 MDHEN, CDR2 SYDVKM. In DNA form, the CDR3 reads TGTGCCAGCGGCACAGGGGGTTCTGGAAACACCATATATTTT. This encodes CASGTGGSGNTIYF.

CDR3 sequence: CASSLQVERELFF. CDR3 coding DNA: TGTGCCAGCAGCTTACAGGTTGAAAGGGAGCTGTTTTTT. The chain carries TRBV5-4 and TRBJ2-2, with TRBD1 as a possible D gene (5 bases). In germline, CDR1 is SGHNT, CDR2 YYREEE (reference sequence). With 2 bases removed from V and 9 bases from J, the gap between germline ends came to 11 bases. The CDR3 sequence is 13 residues long.

V usage is TRBV9 and J usage is TRBJ2-1; no reliable D call. Germline lookup yields CDR1 SGDLS and CDR2 YYNGEE. V was cut by 4 bases and J by 9 bases, with 11 bases left in between. This CDR3 is 12 amino acids long. The CDR3 sequence is CASSSAVSEQFF. The CDR3 nucleotides are TGTGCCAGCAGCTCGGCGGTCAGTGAGCAGTTCTTC. Looking up the rest from reference TRBV9 and TRBJ2-1 gives the full variable domain: DSGVTQTPKHLITATGQRVTLRCSPRSGDLSVYWYQQSLDQGLQFLIQYYNGEERAKGNILERFSAQQFPDLHSELNLSSLELGDSALYFCASSSAVSEQFFGPGTRLTVL.

The chain uses TRBV7-6 and TRBJ2-3; 12 positions agree with TRBD2. The CDR3 contains 15 residues. Germline CDR1 is SGHVS and CDR2 is FNYEAQ. Germline trimming cut 5 bases from V and 6 bases from J; bases unmatched to any gene: 6. As DNA, the CDR3 is TGTGCCAGCAGCGACGGACTAGCGGGAAGGGATACGCAGTATTTT. Translating it yields CASSDGLAGRDTQYF.

This chain links TRBV6-5 with TRBJ1-1, with 9 bases aligning to TRBD1. J lost 4 bases, V lost 0 bases, and 6 bases had no gene match. Germline V lookup: CDR1 MNHEY, CDR2 SVGAGI. The CDR3 runs to 16 residues. The CDR3 loop is CASSYSTGGPGTEAFF. For the CDR3, the DNA is TGTGCCAGCAGTTACTCCACAGGGGGCCCCGGCACTGAAGCTTTCTTT.

The chain carries TRBV14 and TRBJ1-2; perhaps TRBD1 as D (5 bases). Germline-derived CDR1 and CDR2 are SGHDN and FVKESK. Trimming removed 5 bases at V and 4 bases at J, with 14 bases between. This CDR3 has 14 residues. The CDR3, as DNA: TGTGCCAGCAGCTCCCTACGACAGAGCTATGGCTACACCTTC. Translated, it gives CASSSLRQSYGYTF.

V usage is TRBV2 and J usage is TRBJ2-3, with 7 bases aligning to TRBD2. The CDR3 totals 16 residues. CDR1 and CDR2 from the germline V gene are SNHLY and FYNNEI. V gave up 4 bases and J gave up 9 bases; unmatched junction bases: 16. The CDR3 region is CASSGPEGGRGDTQYF. The CDR3 nucleotides are TGTGCCAGCAGTGGGCCGGAGGGCGGGAGAGGAGACACGCAGTATTTT.

The V gene is TRBV7-3, the J gene TRBJ2-1; D gene ambiguous. The V end was cut by 0 bases, the J end by 7 bases, with 10 bases between. The CDR3 extends over 14 amino acids. The germline V gene encodes CDR1 SGHTA and CDR2 FQGTGA. The CDR3 here is CASSLTLVSNEQFF. CDR3 bases: TGTGCCAGCAGCTTAACTCTAGTGTCTAATGAGCAGTTCTTC. The variable domain in full, with the rest retrieved from reference TRBV7-3 and TRBJ2-1, is GAGVSQTPSNKVTEKGKYVELRCDPISGHTALYWYRQSLGQGPEFLIYFQGTGAADDSGLPNDRFFAVRPEGSVSTLKIQRTERGDSAVYLCASSLTLVSNEQFFGPGTRLTVL.

The chain employs TRBV15 and TRBJ1-5, with 8 nucleotides matching TRBD1. V shed 2 bases, J shed 3 bases, and the junction held 12 bases outside the gene matches. The V gene's germline CDR1 is LNHNV and CDR2 YYDKDF (reference sequence). This CDR3 contains 18 residues. The CDR3 DNA follows: TGTGCCACCAGCAGACGCCTCGGGACAGGCTCCGACAATCAGCCCCAGCATTTT. It translates to CATSRRLGTGSDNQPQHF.

The chain combines TRBV6-6 with TRBJ2-3; 9 nucleotides match TRBD1. The germline CDR1 and CDR2 sequences are MNHNY and SVGAGI (reference sequence). The CDR3 has 16 amino acids. The V gene end was trimmed by 2 bases and the J gene end by 2 bases; junction bases not matched to a gene: 5. The CDR3 nucleotides read TGTGCCAGCAGTTACCCGGGACAGGGATACACAGATACGCAGTATTTT. Protein sequence: CASSYPGQGYTDTQYF.

The chain employs TRBV6-5 and TRBJ2-3; possibly TRBD2 for D (6 bases). CDR1 and CDR2 from the germline V gene are MNHEY and SVGAGI. This CDR3 comprises 16 residues. The V end was cut by 0 bases, the J end by 5 bases, with 15 bases between. CDR3: CASSYSTSSVRDTQYF. The CDR3 DNA sequence: TGTGCCAGCAGTTACTCGACGTCTAGCGTTAGAGATACGCAGTATTTT.

The table lists this clone with a few counts. V is TRBV28 and J is TRBJ2-7, with TRBD2 as a possible D gene (6 bases). CDR1 MDHEN and CDR2 SYDVKM come from the germline V gene. The CDR3 extends over 14 amino acids. V lost 6 bases and J lost 7, with 19 bases in between. CDR3 coding DNA: TGTGCCAGCAGCCAACTAATTTCACTAGCTGAGCAGTACTTC. As protein: CASSQLISLAEQYF.

The table lists this clone with a count of one. This sample includes further DNA sequences coding for the same CDR3. The chain is built from TRBV5-1 and TRBJ1-2, with 8 bases that match TRBD1. Germline V gene data show CDR1 as SGHRS and CDR2 as YFSETQ. V shed 1 base, J shed 5 bases, and the junction held 7 bases outside the gene matches. This CDR3 is built from 15 residues. CDR3 sequence: CASSLTGTGLYGYTF. The CDR3 region has the DNA TGCGCCAGCAGCTTGACCGGGACAGGTTTATATGGCTACACCTTC.

This clone was counted once. V is TRBV10-3 and J is TRBJ1-1, with a tentative D call TRBD1 (5 bases). CDR1 and CDR2 from the germline V gene are ENHRY and SYGVKD. The ends were cut back, 0 bases at V and 3 bases at J, with 8 bases in the middle. The CDR3 spans 14 residues. The CDR3 spells CAISESGVDTEAFF. DNA for the CDR3: TGTGCCATCAGTGAGTCAGGGGTGGACACTGAAGCTTTCTTT.

The rearrangement joins TRBV15 to TRBJ2-3; no reliable D call. V was trimmed by 2 bases and J by 1 base, leaving 4 bases between them. The CDR3 length is 13 residues. The V gene's germline CDR1 is LNHNV and CDR2 YYDKDF (reference sequence). The CDR3 spells CATSRPGTDTQYF. The CDR3, as DNA: TGTGCCACCAGCAGACCAGGCACAGATACGCAGTATTTT.

V is TRBV6-5 and J is TRBJ1-2, with 8 nucleotides matching TRBD1. Germline CDR1 and CDR2: MNHEY and SVGAGI. CDR3 length: 15 amino acids. J lost 4 bases, V lost 6 bases, and 10 bases had no gene match. This chain's CDR3 is CASRMTGTGPYGYTF. Here the CDR3 DNA reads TGTGCCAGCAGAATGACCGGGACAGGACCCTATGGCTACACCTTC.

The chain carries TRBV4-1 and TRBJ2-6, with D possibly being TRBD2 (5 bases). CDR3 length equals 18 residues. Germline assignment: CDR1 MGHRA and CDR2 YSYEKL. The ends were cut back, 2 bases at V and 0 bases at J, with 14 bases in the middle. CDR3 region: CASSQPGRRVSGANVLTF. In DNA form, the CDR3 reads TGCGCCAGCAGCCAACCGGGTCGGCGGGTCTCTGGGGCCAACGTCCTGACTTTC.

This chain joins TRBV7-9 and TRBJ1-2; D gene uncertain. The CDR3 spans 12 residues. Trimming took off 1 base at V and 8 bases at J, with 8 bases between the two ends. Germline CDR1 reads SEHNR; CDR2 reads FQNEAQ (reference sequence). The CDR3 DNA follows: TGTGCCAGCAGCTTAGACATTGTCGGCTACACCTTC. Its protein is CASSLDIVGYTF.

V and J are TRBV9 and TRBJ2-3; D might be TRBD2 (6 bases). The CDR3 is 17 amino acids. Germline V gene lookup returns CDR1 SGDLS and CDR2 YYNGEE. Trimming left V 4 bases short and J 0 bases short, with 18 bases between. CDR3 protein: CASSPRLRGTSTDTQYF. The CDR3, as DNA: TGTGCCAGCAGCCCTCGACTTCGAGGGACTAGCACAGATACGCAGTATTTT.

The chain employs TRBV4-3 and TRBJ1-2; the D is unclear. This CDR3 contains 14 residues. CDR1 and CDR2 from the germline V gene are LGHNA and YSLEER. V lost 0 bases to trimming and J lost 2 bases, with 7 bases between them. For the CDR3, the DNA is TGCGCCAGCAGCCAAGATTATCAGAACTATGGCTACACCTTC. Amino acids: CASSQDYQNYGYTF.

The chain joins TRBV5-1 to TRBJ1-6, with a tentative D call TRBD1 (6 bases). Germline V gene sequence: CDR1 SGHRS, CDR2 YFSETQ. The CDR3 is 14 amino acids. V was pared by 1 base and J by 6 bases, with 8 bases between. The DNA of the CDR3 is TGCGCCAGCAGCTTGCAGGGGCCTAATTCACCCCTCCACTTT. It codes for CASSLQGPNSPLHF.

The chain has TRBV4-2 and TRBJ1-3; no firm D call. The CDR3 sequence is 15 residues long. CDR1 LGHNA and CDR2 YNFKEQ come from the germline V gene. V lost 1 base to trimming and J lost 2 bases, with 9 bases between them. The CDR3 protein is CASSQAEFPGNTIYF. CDR3 nucleotides: TGTGCCAGCAGCCAAGCGGAGTTCCCTGGAAACACCATATATTTT.

This clone was counted a few times. This chain joins TRBV7-9 and TRBJ1-3; D possibly corresponds to TRBD1 (6 bases). The CDR3 covers 14 residues. Germline V gives CDR1 SEHNR, CDR2 FQNEAQ (reference sequence). Trimming pared 2 bases from V and 4 bases from J, leaving 9 bases between. CDR3: CASSLPGVGNTIYF. The CDR3 coding sequence is TGTGCCAGCAGCTTACCAGGGGTGGGAAACACCATATATTTT.

This clone came up once. V gene TRBV9 combines with J gene TRBJ1-6; 9 nucleotides align to TRBD1. The germline V gene has CDR1 SGDLS and CDR2 YYNGEE. V was pared by 3 bases and J by 8 bases, with 12 bases of the junction left unmatched. The CDR3 extends over 17 amino acids. The CDR3 protein is CASSALPGQGLHSPLHF. Written as DNA, the CDR3 is TGTGCCAGCAGCGCCCTCCCGGGACAGGGCCTGCATTCACCCCTCCACTTT.

The chain employs TRBV25-1 and TRBJ1-3, with D hard to call. The CDR3 is 15 residues long. CDR1 and CDR2 (germline): MGHDK, SYGVNS. The V end was cut by 4 bases, the J end by 0 bases, with 10 bases between. The CDR3 region has the DNA TGTGCCAGCAGTGGCGGCGAGAGCTCTGGAAACACCATATATTTT. It yields the protein CASSGGESSGNTIYF. Filled out from reference TRBV25-1 and TRBJ1-3, the complete variable domain reads EADIYQTPRYLVIGTGKKITLECSQTMGHDKMYWYQQDPGMELHLIHYSYGVNSTEKGDLSSESTVSRIRTEHFPLTLESARPSHTSQYLCASSGGESSGNTIYFGEGSWLTVV.